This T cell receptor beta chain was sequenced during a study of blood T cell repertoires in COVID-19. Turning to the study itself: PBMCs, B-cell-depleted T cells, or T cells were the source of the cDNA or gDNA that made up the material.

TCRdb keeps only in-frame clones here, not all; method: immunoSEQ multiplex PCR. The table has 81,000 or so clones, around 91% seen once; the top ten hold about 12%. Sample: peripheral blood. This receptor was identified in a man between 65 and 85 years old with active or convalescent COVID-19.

The CDR3 sequence: CASSQYQGSTNTEAFF. The DNA of the CDR3 is TGTGCCAGCAGTCAATATCAGGGGTCTACGAACACTGAAGCTTTCTTT. The chain links TRBV6-2 or TRBV6-3 to TRBJ1-1; D might be TRBD1 (6 bases). The germline V gene has CDR1 MNHEY and CDR2 SVGEGT. Trimming removed 5 bases at V and 1 base at J, with 17 bases between. CDR3 length: 16 residues.